Each of the 26 T cell receptor beta chains below was sequenced from the same sample in a study of regulatory T cells in long-lasting Graves disease. Construction of the TCR beta libraries employed iRepertoire HTBI primers in conjunction with Arm-PCR of CDR3 regions. TCRdb ran MiXCR on the multiplex PCR reads and lists one entry per CDR3 protein. The table has about 620,000 distinct CDR3 sequences, under 20% seen once. Time point defined: newly diagnosed GD, antithyroid drugs for less than 3 months. The TCR library was prepared using RNA isolated from PBMCs. These data also formed part of another study, on T cells in Graves' hyperthyroidism and ophthalmopathy.

Sample: peripheral blood mononuclear cells (PBMCs), taken at new diagnosis, from a patient treated with antithyroid drugs. The receptors were gathered from a woman aged 25-40 years with Graves disease.

J is TRBJ1-5 and V is TRBV5-6; D is undetermined. V dropped 0 bases and J dropped 6 bases, with 7 bases sitting between them. The CDR3 is made up of 13 amino acids. Germline CDR1 SGHDT, CDR2 YYEEEE. The CDR3 bases are TGTGCCAGCAGCTTGGGGGGAATTCAGCCCCAGCATTTT. This codes for CASSLGGIQPQHF.

In this sample, this clonotype turned up a few times. This may stem from a read error, because a much larger clone lies one nucleotide away. The rearrangement uses TRBV4-1 and TRBJ1-5; D is unclear. Germline CDR1 and CDR2: MGHRA and YSYEKL. Deletions cut 1 base from V and 2 bases from J, with 12 bases between. The CDR3 loop spans 16 amino acids. CDR3 residues: CASSQAGPSGNQPQHF. The CDR3, as DNA: TGCGCCAGCAGCCAAGCCGGGCCCTCCGGCAATCAGCCCCAGCATTTT.

This clonotype occurred a few times. J is TRBJ2-3 and V is TRBV27, with D hard to call. Trimming left V 8 bases short and J 6 bases short, with 12 bases between. CDR3 length: 12 amino acids. The germline gives CDR1 MNHEY, CDR2 SMNVEV (reference sequence). The CDR3 here is CASPPFGDTQYF. The DNA for the CDR3 is TGTGCCAGCCCACCGTTTGGGGATACGCAGTATTTT.

Many counts were recorded for this clonotype. This chain uses TRBV7-2 with TRBJ2-5, with 7 positions matching TRBD1. The CDR3 is made up of 14 amino acids. Germline trimming cut 5 bases from V and 4 bases from J; bases unmatched to any gene: 7. Germline loops: CDR1 SGHTA, CDR2 FQGNSA. This CDR3 reads CASSALQGRETQYF. The DNA for the CDR3 is TGTGCCAGCAGCGCATTACAGGGGAGAGAGACCCAGTACTTC.

This clonotype occurred many times. The chain employs TRBV7-9 and TRBJ1-5, with D possibly being TRBD1 (5 bases). V gave up 4 bases and J gave up 7 bases, with 14 bases separating them. From germline, CDR1 is SEHNR and CDR2 FQNEAQ (reference sequence). CDR3 length: 14 amino acids. CDR3 nucleotides: TGTGCCAGCAGCTCCTGGGGGGAAGGGCAGCCCCAGCATTTT. This translates into CASSSWGEGQPQHF.

In regard to this clonotype: This may be a read error: a much more frequent sequence differs by one nucleotide. V gene TRBV12-3 or TRBV12-4 combines with J gene TRBJ1-1; D might be TRBD1 (6 bases). The length of the CDR3 is 14 residues. CDR3 protein: CTSTLGGARTEAFF. CDR3 in DNA: TGTACCAGCACTCTAGGGGGGGCGCGCACTGAAGCTTTCTTT.

This rearrangement joins TRBV7-2 to TRBJ1-6; 9 nucleotides align to TRBD1. Trimming at V came to 7 bases and at J to 8 bases, leaving 9 bases not matched to a gene. This CDR3 contains 15 residues. Germline CDR1 and CDR2: SGHTA and FQGNSA. CDR3 DNA: TGTGCCAGCAACTTGGGAACAGGGGGCGATTCACCCCTCCACTTT. Protein product: CASNLGTGGDSPLHF.

This clonotype was detected a few times. This could be a read error, since a much larger clone is one nucleotide away. The rearrangement uses TRBV28 and TRBJ1-5; TRBD1 matches at 7 bases. The CDR3 covers 15 residues. CDR1 and CDR2 (germline): MDHEN, SYDVKM. J was trimmed by 3 bases and V by 6 bases; bases with no gene match: 8. CDR3 DNA sequence: TGTGCCAGCAGCTCCGGGACAGTAACCAATCAGCCCCAGCATTTT. It is translated as CASSSGTVTNQPQHF.

This clonotype was recorded many times. The chain employs TRBV11-1 and TRBJ2-5; 7 bases map to TRBD1. This CDR3 comprises 14 residues. V shed 4 bases, J shed 2 bases, and the junction held 4 bases outside the gene matches. CDR1 is SGHAT and CDR2 is FQDESV in the germline V gene (reference sequence). CDR3 sequence (DNA): TGTGCCAGCAGCTCAGGGGGTGGACAAGAGACCCAGTACTTC. As protein: CASSSGGGQETQYF.

This chain links TRBV20-1 with TRBJ2-2, with TRBD2 identical over 7 bases. The germline CDR1 and CDR2 sequences are DFQATT and SNEGSKA (reference sequence). There are 15 residues in the CDR3. V lost 0 bases, J lost 4 bases, and 5 bases stayed unmatched. The CDR3: CSARDRPGGTGELFF. In nucleotides, the CDR3 is TGCAGTGCTAGAGATCGTCCGGGGGGCACCGGGGAGCTGTTTTTT.

In its sample, this clonotype was seen many times. The chain couples TRBV28 to TRBJ2-7, with D unclear. Trimming removed 10 bases from V and 5 bases from J, with 18 bases in between. CDR1 is MDHEN and CDR2 is SYDVKM in the germline V gene. This CDR3 comprises 13 residues. The CDR3 DNA follows: TGTGCCAACGTGGACGGTGAACCCCACGAGCAGTACTTC. Its translation is CANVDGEPHEQYF.

This clonotype was detected many times. The chain combines TRBV20-1 with TRBJ2-5; 9 nucleotides match TRBD2. Losses at the gene ends were 3 bases for V and 5 bases for J; bases not matched to a gene: 10. Germline values: CDR1 DFQATT, CDR2 SNEGSKA (reference sequence). The CDR3 runs 15 residues. The CDR3 is CSASSREGPGETQYF. The CDR3 DNA is TGCAGTGCTAGCTCGCGGGAGGGCCCGGGTGAGACCCAGTACTTC.

The chain links TRBV20-1 to TRBJ2-3, with D possibly being TRBD2 (5 bases). Germline V gene sequence: CDR1 DFQATT, CDR2 SNEGSKA (reference sequence). Trimming shortened V by 6 bases and J by 4 bases, and 14 bases separated the two germline ends. This CDR3 has 13 amino acids. The CDR3 spells CSADEGEADTQYF. The CDR3, as DNA: TGCAGTGCAGATGAGGGAGAGGCAGATACGCAGTATTTT.

This clonotype was detected many times. V and J are TRBV28 and TRBJ2-1; D gene ambiguous. CDR1 MDHEN and CDR2 SYDVKM come from the germline V gene. V dropped 3 bases and J dropped 6 bases, with 9 bases sitting between them. The CDR3 has 13 amino acids. CDR3 region: CASSLEFFNEQFF. In nucleotides, the CDR3 is TGTGCCAGCAGTTTGGAGTTCTTCAATGAGCAGTTCTTC.

The chain links TRBV12-3 or TRBV12-4 to TRBJ1-2, with D possibly TRBD1 on 5 matching bases. Trimming left V 9 bases short and J 2 bases short, with 10 bases between. CDR3 length: 12 residues. The DNA of the CDR3 is TGTGCCAGTGGGACTCCAAACTATGGCTACACCTTC. Translation: CASGTPNYGYTF.

This sequence joins TRBV25-1 and TRBJ2-1, with TRBD2 identical over 9 bases. V lost 4 bases to trimming and J lost 7 bases; unmatched junction nucleotides: 11. This CDR3 has 16 amino acids. Germline CDR1 MGHDK, CDR2 SYGVNS. The DNA of the CDR3 is TGTGCCAGCAGTGCCCCCGGGACTAGCAGGAAAAATGAGCAGTTCTTC. Its translation: CASSAPGTSRKNEQFF.

The CDR3 bases are TGTGCCAGTAGTCCCGAACCGGGACTAGCGGGAGGGAGCTTCACAGATACGCAGTATTTT. Protein product: CASSPEPGLAGGSFTDTQYF. This rearrangement joins TRBV19 to TRBJ2-3; 16 bases fit TRBD2. Germline-derived CDR1 and CDR2 are LNHDA and SQIVND (reference sequence). This CDR3 spans 20 amino acids. The V gene end was trimmed by 5 bases and the J gene end by 2 bases; junction bases not matched to a gene: 13. Using reference TRBV19 and TRBJ2-3 for the parts outside the CDR3, the full variable domain is DGGITQSPKYLFRKEGQNVTLSCEQNLNHDAMYWYRQDPGQGLRLIYYSQIVNDFQKGDIAEGYSVSREKKESFPLTVTSAQKNPTAFYLCASSPEPGLAGGSFTDTQYFGPGTRLTVL.

This clonotype was found many times. V gene TRBV6-1 combines with J gene TRBJ1-2; 7 bases fit TRBD1. Germline V CDR1 and CDR2: MNHNS, SASEGT. The CDR3 loop spans 15 amino acids. Trimming took 8 bases from V and 0 from J; bases not matched to a gene: 9. The CDR3 loop is CASSLLTGANYGYTF. CDR3 DNA: TGTGCCAGCTCACTTCTAACAGGGGCTAACTATGGCTACACCTTC.

This clonotype occurred a few times. The CDR3 sequence: CASSPQDRAGDTQYF. As DNA, the CDR3 is TGTGCCAGCTCACCGCAGGACAGGGCGGGGGATACGCAGTATTTT. The chain uses TRBV18 and TRBJ2-3; 8 bases align to TRBD1. The CDR3 is 15 residues long. CDR1 KGHSH and CDR2 LQKENI come from the germline V gene. The V and J ends lost 3 bases and 6 bases, in that order; junction bases with no gene match: 8.

Many counts were recorded for this clonotype. The chain uses TRBV30 and TRBJ2-1; D call uncertain. Germline loops: CDR1 GTSNPN, CDR2 SVGIG (reference sequence). There are 13 residues in the CDR3. With 0 bases removed from V and 10 bases from J, the gap between germline ends came to 13 bases. In DNA form, the CDR3 reads TGTGCCTGGAGTGTGATGTTAGTGGGGGAGCAGTTCTTC. This encodes CAWSVMLVGEQFF. The variable domain in full, with the rest retrieved from reference TRBV30 and TRBJ2-1, is SQTIHQWPATLVQPVGSPLSLECTVEGTSNPNLYWYRQAAGRGLQLLFYSVGIGQISSEVPQNLSASRPQDRQFILSSKKLLLSDSGFYLCAWSVMLVGEQFFGPGTRLTVL.

This clonotype was observed at least ten times. This sequence joins TRBV27 and TRBJ2-7; D is ambiguous. Trimming took off 5 bases at V and 12 bases at J, with 14 bases between the two ends. Germline V gene data show CDR1 as MNHEY and CDR2 as SMNVEV (reference sequence). CDR3 size: 11 residues. This chain's CDR3 is CASSKGRSTYF. The CDR3 DNA is TGTGCCAGCAGTAAAGGACGGAGCACGTACTTC.

This rearrangement joins TRBV6-4 to TRBJ1-2; D remains unclear. The V gene's germline CDR1 is MRHNA and CDR2 SNTAGT. The CDR3 has 16 amino acids. Trimming left V 5 bases short and J 4 bases short, with 20 bases between. CDR3 nucleotide sequence: TGTGCCAGCAGTCCGAATTCGGGTTCGAGAGGCTATGGCTACACCTTC. It specifies CASSPNSGSRGYGYTF.

This clonotype was seen more than once but under ten times. This chain uses TRBV7-2 with TRBJ1-6; D is unclear. The CDR3 sequence is 13 residues long. The germline gives CDR1 SGHTA, CDR2 FQGNSA. V was clipped by 3 bases and J by 6 bases, with 6 bases between them. The CDR3 here is CASSFPSNSPLHF. In nucleotides, the CDR3 is TGTGCCAGCAGCTTCCCTAGTAATTCACCCCTCCACTTT.

This clonotype was counted at least ten times. The V gene is TRBV6-2 or TRBV6-3, the J gene TRBJ1-1; 8 positions match TRBD1. CDR1 and CDR2 (germline): MNHEY, SVGEGT. The CDR3 loop spans 12 amino acids. The V segment lost 6 bases and the J segment 6 bases; nucleotides outside the gene matches: 3. The chain's CDR3 is CASRRTGSEAFF. For the CDR3, the DNA is TGTGCCAGCAGACGGACAGGGTCTGAAGCTTTCTTT.

This clonotype appeared many times. The rearrangement uses TRBV28 and TRBJ2-3; D unresolved. The germline CDR1 and CDR2 sequences are MDHEN and SYDVKM. With 4 bases removed from V and 5 bases from J, the gap between germline ends came to 7 bases. The CDR3 spans 12 residues. The CDR3 reads CASSSSIDTQYF. The CDR3 DNA follows: TGTGCCAGCAGTTCCTCTATAGATACGCAGTATTTT. The full variable domain, its missing parts supplied by reference TRBV28 and TRBJ2-3, is DVKVTQSSRYLVKRTGEKVFLECVQDMDHENMFWYRQDPGLGLRLIYFSYDVKMKEKGDIPEGYSVSREKKERFSLILESASTNQTSMYLCASSSSIDTQYFGPGTRLTVL.

The chain couples TRBV27 to TRBJ2-1; maybe TRBD1 (5 bases). Germline lookup yields CDR1 MNHEY and CDR2 SMNVEV (reference sequence). The CDR3 runs 13 residues. Trimming cost V 4 bases and J 7 bases, with 11 bases left between them. DNA of the CDR3: TGTGCCAGCAGTTGGGCAGGGTGGAATGAGCAGTTCTTC. Protein sequence: CASSWAGWNEQFF.